This T cell receptor beta chain stems from a study of T cells in Graves' hyperthyroidism and ophthalmopathy. The sample holds many counts of this clonotype. The antigen is unknown. TCR beta CDR3 regions were amplified from RNA. The primer set for the first-round RT-PCR of the TCR CDR3 was HTBI. TCRdb passed the multiplex PCR reads through MiXCR, listing each CDR3 protein once. The repertoire holds around 290,000 distinct CDR3 sequences, roughly 13% seen once, with approximately 7.9% in the top ten. Each diagnosis drew on symptoms, thyroxine, TRAb, thyroid ultrasound and orbital computed tomography findings. The source of the PBMCs was approximately 10 ml of fresh peripheral blood. Study results and caveats: Ophthalmopathy onset followed model prediction by a median roughly 6 months.

V lost 6 bases and J lost 2; bases outside the gene matches: 9. This CDR3 has 15 amino acids. Germline V lookup: CDR1 MNHNS, CDR2 SASEGT. The TCR comes from a woman aged 40 to 49 with Graves' hyperthyroidism. What was sequenced was blood. The chain recombines TRBV6-1 with TRBJ2-7; 8 bases are a match to TRBD2. CDR3 nucleotide sequence: TGTGCCAGCAGGGTTATAAGCGGGGGAGCCTACGAGCAGTACTTC. Its translation is CASRVISGGAYEQYF.